The 28 T cell receptor beta chains listed next were all sequenced from one sample in a study of neurological immune-mediated disorders (dated by TCRdb to between 2018 and 2021). Library creation used 5' RACE. These reads were obtained on an Illumina HiSeq 2500. Through fastp at Q25 and MiXCR, TCRdb rebuilt clones from the public reads, retaining in-frame beta chains. Duplicate CDR3 protein sequences are folded into a single record with the most common DNA and genes. The table for this sample lists tens of thousands of distinct CDR3 sequences; approximately 10% of them were counted only once. The ten biggest clones cover 1.8% of the sample. Material for sequencing was PBMCs. All receptors come from a man aged 60-69 years in good health.

The V call is TRBV6-5, the J call TRBJ2-7; 8 nucleotides agree with TRBD2. The V gene end was trimmed by 4 bases and the J gene end by 9 bases; junction bases not matched to a gene: 8. Germline values: CDR1 MNHEY, CDR2 SVGAGI. This CDR3 has 13 residues. The CDR3 DNA follows: TGTGCCAGCAGTTTGGGACTAGGGAACACGCAGTACTTC. Encoded protein: CASSLGLGNTQYF.

This clonotype was observed at least ten times. In DNA form, the CDR3 reads TGTGCCAGCAGCTTATATGTTGGGGGGCCCTACAATGAGCAGTTCTTC. Residues: CASSLYVGGPYNEQFF. The rearrangement uses TRBV7-6 and TRBJ2-1, with D possibly called TRBD1 or TRBD2 (6 bases each). The CDR3 length is 16 residues. CDR1 and CDR2 from the germline V gene are SGHVS and FNYEAQ. V lost 2 bases and J lost 2, with 13 bases in between.

In the case of this clonotype: Germline and junction disagree at one end, which may indicate a read error. This sequence joins TRBV27 and TRBJ2-1; tentative D call: TRBD1 (6 bases). The CDR3 covers 11 residues. CDR1 is MNHEY and CDR2 is SMNVEV in the germline V gene (reference sequence). The CDR3 DNA is TGTTCCAGTCTCAGGGGATTGGAGCAGTTCTTC. Translation: CSSLRGLEQFF.

This clonotype was seen many times. The rearrangement joins TRBV7-9 to TRBJ2-2; tentatively, D is TRBD2 (5 bases). The germline gives CDR1 SEHNR, CDR2 FQNEAQ (reference sequence). The CDR3 is made up of 18 amino acids. Trimming took off 5 bases at V and 0 bases at J, with 19 bases between the two ends. The CDR3 DNA sequence: TGTGCCAGCAGCCGACACCAAAGCGGTTTCGCGAACACCGGGGAGCTGTTTTTT. It encodes CASSRHQSGFANTGELFF.

This clonotype was seen ten or more times. The genes are TRBV3-1 and TRBJ1-6; TRBD1 agrees at 8 bases. The trim removed 6 bases at V and 7 bases at J, leaving 8 bases unmatched. Germline CDR1 LGHDT, CDR2 YNNKEL (reference sequence). The CDR3 has 15 residues. DNA of the CDR3: TGTGCCAGCAGTCGCGGACAGGGATTGAATTCACCCCTCCACTTT. This encodes CASSRGQGLNSPLHF.

This clonotype was detected ten times or more. The V gene is TRBV12-3 or TRBV12-4, the J gene TRBJ2-7, with 9 bases identical to TRBD2. The CDR3 extends over 15 amino acids. V lost 2 bases, J lost 6 bases, and 8 bases stayed unmatched. The CDR3 is CASSLQAGGLSEQYF. The DNA of the CDR3 is TGTGCCAGCAGTTTACAGGCGGGGGGGCTGAGCGAGCAGTACTTC.

This clonotype was recorded many times. The chain combines TRBV5-1 with TRBJ1-1, with D tentatively TRBD1 (6 bases). Deletions cut 7 bases from V and 1 base from J, with 8 bases between. CDR3 length: 12 residues. Germline V gene sequence: CDR1 SGHRS, CDR2 YFSETQ. DNA for the CDR3: TGCGCCAGCCAGACAGGGAACACTGAAGCTTTCTTT. This translates into CASQTGNTEAFF.

This clonotype was seen only once. The rearrangement links TRBV29-1 to TRBJ1-1; 7 bases line up with TRBD1. The germline V gene has CDR1 SQVTM and CDR2 ANQGSEA. V dropped 7 bases and J dropped 6; count of bases not matched to a gene: 8. This CDR3 has 12 amino acids. The CDR3 sequence is CSANRGSAEAFF. CDR3 DNA: TGCAGCGCTAACAGGGGATCCGCTGAAGCTTTCTTT.

This clonotype was seen ten or more times. The chain employs TRBV20-1 and TRBJ1-6; the match to TRBD1 covers 7 bases. CDR3 size: 14 residues. The trim removed 5 bases at V and 7 bases at J, leaving 8 bases unmatched. Germline values: CDR1 DFQATT, CDR2 SNEGSKA (reference sequence). CDR3: CSAALTGPNSPLHF. CDR3 in DNA: TGCAGTGCTGCGCTGACAGGGCCGAATTCACCCCTCCACTTT.

This clonotype was recorded many times. The J gene is TRBJ2-5, the V gene TRBV7-2; D gene uncertain. Trimming cost V 4 bases and J 5 bases, with 8 bases left between them. The germline V gene has CDR1 SGHTA and CDR2 FQGNSA. The CDR3 is made up of 12 amino acids. The chain's CDR3 is CASSSLGETQYF. The CDR3, as DNA: TGTGCCAGCAGCTCCCTAGGGGAGACCCAGTACTTC.

This clonotype was seen repeatedly, ten times or more. The genes are TRBV7-2 and TRBJ1-2; no definite D call. Germline V gene sequence: CDR1 SGHTA, CDR2 FQGNSA. V lost 4 bases to trimming and J lost 6 bases, with 9 bases between them. The length of the CDR3 is 12 residues. The CDR3 spells CASSYNADGYTF. The DNA for the CDR3 is TGTGCCAGCAGCTACAACGCGGATGGCTACACCTTC.

This clonotype was observed many times. The CDR3 sequence: CASSLVGSQYNEQFF. The CDR3 coding sequence is TGTGCCAGCAGCTTGGTGGGGTCGCAATACAATGAGCAGTTCTTC. The rearrangement joins TRBV5-6 to TRBJ2-1; D call uncertain. Per germline, CDR1 SGHDT and CDR2 YYEEEE. Trimming took 0 bases from V and 4 from J, leaving 11 bases between them. The CDR3 loop spans 15 amino acids.

In its sample, this clonotype was seen many times. The chain uses TRBV7-6 and TRBJ2-7; D may be TRBD1 or TRBD2 (5 bases each). The CDR3 sequence is 15 residues long. Germline V gives CDR1 SGHVS, CDR2 FNYEAQ. The germline V and J ends were trimmed by 5 bases and 2 bases, with 16 bases remaining between them. The CDR3 bases are TGTGCCAGCAGCCCCCGAGGGGCAGAGACCTACGAGCAGTACTTC. It yields the protein CASSPRGAETYEQYF.

This clonotype showed up many times. The chain couples TRBV20-1 to TRBJ1-5; D unclear. Germline V gene data show CDR1 as DFQATT and CDR2 as SNEGSKA (reference sequence). This CDR3 is 14 amino acids long. The V and J ends lost 4 bases and 2 bases respectively, with 12 bases between them. The CDR3 reads CSATDPDRNQPQHF. Written as DNA, the CDR3 is TGCAGTGCTACAGACCCTGATCGCAATCAGCCCCAGCATTTT.

This clonotype has a count of ten or more. The CDR3 DNA reads TGCGCCAGCAGCTCCGCTCGGGGGAACACTGAAGCTTTCTTT. This encodes CASSSARGNTEAFF. The chain is built from TRBV5-1 and TRBJ1-1; D ambiguous. Trimming shortened V by 3 bases and J by 1 base, and 10 bases separated the two germline ends. The CDR3 totals 14 residues. CDR1 is SGHRS and CDR2 is YFSETQ in the germline V gene.

This clonotype was seen at least ten times. The chain carries TRBV9 and TRBJ1-1; D is unresolved. Trimming shortened V by 0 bases and J by 1 base, and 10 bases separated the two germline ends. The CDR3 has 15 residues. Germline values: CDR1 SGDLS, CDR2 YYNGEE. The chain's CDR3 is CASSVVGSENTEAFF. The CDR3 DNA reads TGTGCCAGCAGCGTAGTAGGGTCTGAGAACACTGAAGCTTTCTTT.

This clonotype was detected ten times or more. V and J are TRBV6-2 or TRBV6-3 and TRBJ1-1; D not resolved. This CDR3 is 15 amino acids long. The V and J ends lost 10 bases and 1 base respectively, with 19 bases between them. Germline CDR1 MNHEY, CDR2 SVGEGT. The CDR3 region is CATDMAHRANTEAFF. CDR3 sequence (DNA): TGTGCCACCGACATGGCACACCGCGCGAACACTGAAGCTTTCTTT.

This clonotype was observed a single time. V usage is TRBV30 and J usage is TRBJ2-5; D not resolved. V was pared by 4 bases and J by 1 base, with 7 bases between. Per the germline V gene, CDR1 is GTSNPN and CDR2 is SVGIG (reference sequence). There are 12 residues in the CDR3. In DNA form, the CDR3 reads TGTGCCTGGACCGCGGTCCAAGAGACCCAGTACTTC. This gives the protein CAWTAVQETQYF.

This clonotype has a handful of counts. Just one base apart from a much larger clone, this may be a read error. The J gene is TRBJ1-5, the V gene TRBV4-3; D gene uncertain. CDR3 length: 15 residues. V lost 0 bases and J 5 bases, leaving 11 bases between the germline ends. CDR1 and CDR2 (germline): LGHNA, YSLEER. The CDR3 sequence is CASSQDSWADQPQHF. CDR3 nucleotides: TGCGCCAGCAGCCAAGATAGCTGGGCCGATCAGCCCCAGCATTTT.

The chain is built from TRBV20-1 and TRBJ2-7; TRBD1 aligns across 8 bases. CDR1 and CDR2 (germline): DFQATT, SNEGSKA (reference sequence). V shed 2 bases and J 0 bases; nucleotides not matched to a gene: 9. The CDR3 length is 16 residues. For the CDR3, the DNA is TGCAGTGCTAGAACAGGGGGACGCCAAATCTCCTACGAGCAGTACTTC. Protein product: CSARTGGRQISYEQYF.

This clonotype appeared many times. This chain joins TRBV5-6 and TRBJ1-5, with D possibly matching TRBD1 (5 bases). The germline V gene has CDR1 SGHDT and CDR2 YYEEEE. V shed 3 bases and J shed 2 bases, with 12 bases lying between them. The CDR3 is 15 residues long. CDR3: CASSWAGRGNQPQHF. The CDR3 region has the DNA TGTGCCAGCAGCTGGGCCGGCAGGGGCAATCAGCCCCAGCATTTT.

This clonotype was seen many times. The chain carries TRBV3-1 and TRBJ1-1; D is perhaps TRBD1 (6 bases). Deletions cut 5 bases from V and 11 bases from J, with 24 bases between. This CDR3 is 15 amino acids long. Germline CDR1 is LGHDT and CDR2 is YNNKEL (reference sequence). CDR3 sequence reads: CASSFQGGPERVAFF. In DNA form, the CDR3 reads TGTGCCAGCAGCTTCCAAGGGGGGCCGGAAAGGGTGGCTTTCTTT.

The chain recombines TRBV29-1 with TRBJ2-7; maybe TRBD2 (5 bases). The CDR3 is 13 residues long. V was trimmed by 4 bases and J by 1 base, leaving 11 bases between them. CDR1 SQVTM and CDR2 ANQGSEA come from the germline V gene. In DNA form, the CDR3 reads TGCAGCGTTGCCGGGGTATGGTCCTACGAGCAGTACTTC. Translation gives CSVAGVWSYEQYF.

This clonotype was counted between two and nine times. The V gene is TRBV10-3, the J gene TRBJ1-2; 8 nucleotides line up with TRBD1. Trimming at V came to 2 bases and at J to 6 bases, leaving 5 bases not matched to a gene. Germline lookup yields CDR1 ENHRY and CDR2 SYGVKD. The CDR3 totals 14 residues. The CDR3 DNA follows: TGTGCCATCAGTGAGGGCAGGGGGCGAGATGGCTACACCTTC. Encoded protein: CAISEGRGRDGYTF.

This clonotype was picked up many times. The chain carries TRBV5-5 and TRBJ2-1; TRBD2 aligns across 9 bases. With V trimmed by 1 base and J by 6 bases, 5 bases remained unmatched. The CDR3 sequence is 15 residues long. The germline V gene has CDR1 SGHKS and CDR2 YYEKEE (reference sequence). The CDR3 DNA reads as TGTGCCAGCAGCTTGTACAGCGGGGGGCCCAATGAGCAGTTCTTC. Its translation: CASSLYSGGPNEQFF.

Of note for this clonotype: A much larger clone lies one base from this, so it may be a read error. V usage is TRBV5-1 and J usage is TRBJ2-2; D uncertain. This CDR3 comprises 14 residues. From germline, CDR1 is SGHRS and CDR2 YFSETQ. CDR3 sequence reads: CANSLVASTGELFF. The CDR3 nucleotides are TGCGCCAACAGCTTGGTAGCCTCCACCGGGGAGCTGTTTTTT.

This clonotype was counted between two and nine times. The chain has TRBV20-1 and TRBJ2-1; no reliable D call. Trimming stripped 5 bases from V and 9 bases from J, with 11 bases between. This CDR3 is 11 amino acids long. In germline, CDR1 is DFQATT, CDR2 SNEGSKA (reference sequence). CDR3 nucleotides: TGCAGTGCTCCTAGTATGGGTGAGCAGTTCTTC. Amino acids: CSAPSMGEQFF.

This clonotype was found many times. J is TRBJ1-5 and V is TRBV6-2 or TRBV6-3; a possible D gene is TRBD1 (6 bases). The CDR3 length is 14 residues. The germline V gene has CDR1 MNHEY and CDR2 SVGEGT. V was cut by 5 bases and J by 7 bases, with 15 bases left in between. The CDR3 DNA is TGTGCCAGCAGTCGGGCACTCGACAGGCAGCCCCAGCATTTT. As protein: CASSRALDRQPQHF.